This is a list of T cell receptor beta chains from one sample in a study of human T cells and chemical hapten exposure. TCRdb processed the RACE reads anew with MiXCR; each CDR3 protein has one entry. This sample has roughly 100,000 distinct CDR3 sequences, with around 10% found just once. The input for sequencing was whole blood, taken in connection with sensitization to the hapten diphenylcyclopropenone (DPC). Receptors were obtained from a woman aged 40 to 50 with alopecia areata. Some clones in this sample may be carry-over from other donors' samples. Both conserved end residues are part of each CDR3. The D gene is left open where the match is weak. Clone size, where shown, is once, few, many, or a class for clones that have expanded.

V,D,J,size,CDR3,DNA
TRBV12-3/TRBV12-4,.,TRBJ2-2,.,CASSFQGTTRELFF,TGTGCCAGCAGTTTCCAGGGGACTACCCGGGAGCTGTTTTTT
TRBV5-4,.,TRBJ2-1,.,CASSAGDSRSYNEQFF,TGTGCCAGCAGCGCCGGGGACTCCCGCTCCTACAATGAGCAGTTCTTC
TRBV7-2,.,TRBJ2-2,.,CASRLHTGELFF,TGTGCCAGCAGGCTCCACACCGGGGAGCTGTTTTTT
TRBV20-1,.,TRBJ1-2,.,CSAKSTINYGYTF,TGCAGTGCCAAGAGTACTATTAACTATGGCTACACCTTC
TRBV11-2,.,TRBJ1-2,many,CASSFDAGYGYTF,TGTGCCAGCAGCTTTGATGCCGGCTATGGCTACACCTTC
TRBV29-1,TRBD1,TRBJ1-1,many,CSVYTGGGTEAFF,TGCAGCGTTTATACAGGGGGCGGCACTGAAGCTTTCTTT
TRBV5-5,TRBD2,TRBJ2-5,few,CASSSPTSGGRQETQYF,TGTGCCAGCAGCTCCCCGACTAGCGGGGGGCGACAAGAGACCCAGTACTTC
TRBV15,.,TRBJ2-3,many,CATSRAGSTDTQYF,TGTGCCACCAGCAGAGCCGGGAGCACAGATACGCAGTATTTT
TRBV30,.,TRBJ1-2,.,CAWSVGVYGYTF,TGTGCCTGGAGTGTAGGCGTCTATGGCTACACCTTC
TRBV27,.,TRBJ2-2,many,CASRVWGNTGELFF,TGTGCCAGCAGGGTTTGGGGTAACACCGGGGAGCTGTTTTTT
TRBV29-1,.,TRBJ1-5,.,CSVGQAGNQPQHF,TGCAGCGTTGGCCAGGCGGGCAATCAGCCCCAGCATTTT
TRBV5-5,.,TRBJ2-3,few,CASSLWAGASTDTQYF,TGTGCCAGCAGCCTATGGGCGGGGGCTAGCACAGATACGCAGTATTTT
TRBV5-4,TRBD1,TRBJ2-3,few,CASSRGQAGTDTQYF,TGTGCCAGCAGCCGGGGACAGGCCGGCACAGATACGCAGTATTTT
TRBV20-1,TRBD2,TRBJ2-5,many,CSAPRLAGVQETQYF,TGCAGTGCCCCGAGACTAGCGGGGGTGCAGGAGACCCAGTACTTC
TRBV4-3,TRBD2,TRBJ2-3,.,CASSQEVAGTTDTQYF,TGCGCCAGCAGCCAAGAGGTAGCGGGGACCACAGATACGCAGTATTTT
TRBV19,.,TRBJ1-5,few,CASSWGNSNQPQHF,TGTGCCAGTAGTTGGGGGAATAGCAATCAGCCCCAGCATTTT
TRBV20-1,.,TRBJ1-1,many,CSAGGYTEAFF,TGCAGTGCGGGGGGGTACACTGAAGCTTTCTTT
TRBV4-3,TRBD2,TRBJ2-3,few,CASSRGIAGGRGDTQYF,TGCGCCAGCAGCCGGGGAATAGCGGGGGGGCGCGGAGATACGCAGTATTTT
TRBV6-5,.,TRBJ1-1,once,CASRRRNTEAFF,TGTGCCAGCAGGCGGAGGAACACTGAAGCTTTCTTT
TRBV5-4,.,TRBJ1-6,many,CASSLSVGDPLHF,TGTGCCAGCAGCCTCTCAGTGGGCGATCCCCTCCACTTT